Below, 12 T cell receptor beta chains from the same sample are listed, as sequenced in a study of blood T cell repertoires in COVID-19. TCRdb's copy holds only in-frame clones and misses some; the assay was immunoSEQ multiplex PCR. The repertoire holds 50,000 to 80,000 clones, approximately 88% seen once, with 40% to 55% in the top ten. The sequencing input was peripheral blood. Source of these receptors: a woman between 55 and 75 years old with COVID-19, enrolled during active disease.

V gene TRBV5-1 combines with J gene TRBJ2-7, with TRBD1 matching over 7 bases. Unmatched junction bases numbered 6, after V lost 0 bases and J lost 3 bases. This CDR3 region has 15 residues. CDR1 is SGHRS, CDR2 YFSETQ, per germline. This CDR3 is CASSLGQGQGYEQYF. CDR3 DNA sequence: TGCGCCAGCAGCTTGGGACAGGGCCAGGGCTACGAGCAGTACTTC.

The rearrangement links TRBV30 to TRBJ1-1, with 8 bases that match TRBD1. Germline V gene sequence: CDR1 GTSNPN, CDR2 SVGIG (reference sequence). CDR3 size: 14 residues. The V and J ends lost 4 bases and 1 base, in that order; junction bases with no gene match: 5. The CDR3 bases are TGTGCCTGGACCCCGGGACAGGCGAACACTGAAGCTTTCTTT. Residues: CAWTPGQANTEAFF. The full variable domain, completed using reference TRBV30 and TRBJ1-1, is SQTIHQWPATLVQPVGSPLSLECTVEGTSNPNLYWYRQAAGRGLQLLFYSVGIGQISSEVPQNLSASRPQDRQFILSSKKLLLSDSGFYLCAWTPGQANTEAFFGQGTRLTVV.

The chain recombines TRBV27 with TRBJ1-6; perhaps TRBD1 as D (6 bases). The V and J ends lost 6 bases and 9 bases respectively, with 18 bases between them. Germline assignment: CDR1 MNHEY and CDR2 SMNVEV (reference sequence). The CDR3 is 15 residues long. The CDR3 region is CASRPTTGWGSPLHF. The DNA for the CDR3 is TGTGCCAGCAGACCGACGACAGGTTGGGGTTCACCCCTCCACTTT.

This clone was detected a few times. The V call is TRBV20-1, the J call TRBJ2-5; D is unclear. The length of the CDR3 is 12 residues. Between the trimmed V and J ends, which lost 6 bases and 3 bases, there was a span of 11 bases. Germline CDR1 reads DFQATT; CDR2 reads SNEGSKA (reference sequence). The CDR3 nucleotides are TGCAGTGCGAGTGGTTCAGAAGAGACCCAGTACTTC. Its translation is CSASGSEETQYF.

This clone was detected only once. The chain has TRBV3-1 (or the pseudogene TRBV3-2) and TRBJ2-7, with a weak D call TRBD2 (6 bases). This CDR3 region has 12 residues. V was clipped by 1 base and J by 7 bases, with 8 bases between them. The V gene's germline CDR1 is LGHDT and CDR2 YNNKEL (reference sequence). The CDR3 here is CASSQGGREQYF. The CDR3 nucleotides are TGTGCCAGCAGCCAAGGGGGGAGGGAGCAGTACTTC.

The CDR3 is CASSLATSGGSSYEQYF. The DNA for the CDR3 is TGTGCCAGCAGCTTGGCGACTAGCGGGGGGAGCTCCTACGAGCAGTACTTC. The chain combines TRBV11-2 with TRBJ2-7; 13 bases are a match to TRBD2. Germline V gene lookup returns CDR1 SGHAT and CDR2 FQNNGV. The ends lost 3 bases at V and 0 bases at J; junction bases unmatched: 5. This CDR3 has 17 amino acids.

In nucleotides, the CDR3 is TGTGCCAGCAGCCGCTCGACAGGGTTGGCCCTCTATGGCTACACCTTC. Its protein product is CASSRSTGLALYGYTF. V usage is TRBV5-6 and J usage is TRBJ1-2; the match to TRBD1 covers 7 bases. The V and J ends lost 4 bases and 4 bases, in that order; junction bases with no gene match: 13. Germline V gene sequence: CDR1 SGHDT, CDR2 YYEEEE. There are 16 residues in the CDR3. The full variable domain, its missing parts supplied by reference TRBV5-6 and TRBJ1-2, is DAGVTQSPTHLIKTRGQQVTLRCSPKSGHDTVSWYQQALGQGPQFIFQYYEEEERQRGNFPDRFSGHQFPNYSSELNVNALLLGDSALYLCASSRSTGLALYGYTFGSGTRLTVV.

This chain connects TRBV19 to TRBJ1-5; D gene ambiguous. The CDR3 is 14 amino acids. V lost 9 bases, J lost 0 bases, and 12 bases lay in between. Germline values: CDR1 LNHDA, CDR2 SQIVND (reference sequence). CDR3 in amino acids: CASERENSNQPQHF. The DNA for the CDR3 is TGTGCCAGCGAGAGGGAGAATAGCAATCAGCCCCAGCATTTT.

The chain joins TRBV7-9 to TRBJ1-3, with D perhaps TRBD1 (6 bases). CDR3 length equals 17 residues. The germline V and J ends were trimmed by 1 base and 2 bases, with 15 bases remaining between them. The V gene's germline CDR1 is SEHNR and CDR2 FQNEAQ (reference sequence). This CDR3 reads CASSLGTALTPGNTIYF. CDR3 DNA: TGTGCCAGCAGCTTAGGGACAGCGTTAACTCCTGGAAACACCATATATTTT.

This clone was counted once. The V call is TRBV29-1, the J call TRBJ2-3; the match to TRBD2 covers 15 bases. Germline loops: CDR1 SQVTM, CDR2 ANQGSEA. V gave up 7 bases and J gave up 3 bases; unmatched junction bases: 5. The CDR3 contains 15 residues. The DNA for the CDR3 is TGCAGCGACCGAGGACTAGCGGGGGGGACAGATACGCAGTATTTT. Amino acids: CSDRGLAGGTDTQYF.

The rearrangement uses TRBV4-3 and TRBJ1-4; 9 nucleotides align to TRBD1. The CDR3 runs to 15 residues. CDR1 is LGHNA and CDR2 is YSLEER in the germline V gene. The trim removed 3 bases at V and 8 bases at J, leaving 7 bases unmatched. The CDR3 here is CASSQDGTGPEKLFF. Written as DNA, the CDR3 is TGCGCCAGCAGCCAGGACGGGACAGGGCCCGAAAAACTGTTTTTT.

The rearrangement uses TRBV19 and TRBJ1-5; TRBD1 matches at 8 bases. Germline trimming cut 4 bases from V and 11 bases from J; bases unmatched to any gene: 13. CDR3 length equals 15 residues. CDR1 and CDR2 (germline): LNHDA, SQIVND (reference sequence). The CDR3 spells CASSTGTGVLVAQHF. For the CDR3, the DNA is TGTGCCAGTAGTACGGGGACAGGAGTCCTAGTAGCCCAGCATTTT.